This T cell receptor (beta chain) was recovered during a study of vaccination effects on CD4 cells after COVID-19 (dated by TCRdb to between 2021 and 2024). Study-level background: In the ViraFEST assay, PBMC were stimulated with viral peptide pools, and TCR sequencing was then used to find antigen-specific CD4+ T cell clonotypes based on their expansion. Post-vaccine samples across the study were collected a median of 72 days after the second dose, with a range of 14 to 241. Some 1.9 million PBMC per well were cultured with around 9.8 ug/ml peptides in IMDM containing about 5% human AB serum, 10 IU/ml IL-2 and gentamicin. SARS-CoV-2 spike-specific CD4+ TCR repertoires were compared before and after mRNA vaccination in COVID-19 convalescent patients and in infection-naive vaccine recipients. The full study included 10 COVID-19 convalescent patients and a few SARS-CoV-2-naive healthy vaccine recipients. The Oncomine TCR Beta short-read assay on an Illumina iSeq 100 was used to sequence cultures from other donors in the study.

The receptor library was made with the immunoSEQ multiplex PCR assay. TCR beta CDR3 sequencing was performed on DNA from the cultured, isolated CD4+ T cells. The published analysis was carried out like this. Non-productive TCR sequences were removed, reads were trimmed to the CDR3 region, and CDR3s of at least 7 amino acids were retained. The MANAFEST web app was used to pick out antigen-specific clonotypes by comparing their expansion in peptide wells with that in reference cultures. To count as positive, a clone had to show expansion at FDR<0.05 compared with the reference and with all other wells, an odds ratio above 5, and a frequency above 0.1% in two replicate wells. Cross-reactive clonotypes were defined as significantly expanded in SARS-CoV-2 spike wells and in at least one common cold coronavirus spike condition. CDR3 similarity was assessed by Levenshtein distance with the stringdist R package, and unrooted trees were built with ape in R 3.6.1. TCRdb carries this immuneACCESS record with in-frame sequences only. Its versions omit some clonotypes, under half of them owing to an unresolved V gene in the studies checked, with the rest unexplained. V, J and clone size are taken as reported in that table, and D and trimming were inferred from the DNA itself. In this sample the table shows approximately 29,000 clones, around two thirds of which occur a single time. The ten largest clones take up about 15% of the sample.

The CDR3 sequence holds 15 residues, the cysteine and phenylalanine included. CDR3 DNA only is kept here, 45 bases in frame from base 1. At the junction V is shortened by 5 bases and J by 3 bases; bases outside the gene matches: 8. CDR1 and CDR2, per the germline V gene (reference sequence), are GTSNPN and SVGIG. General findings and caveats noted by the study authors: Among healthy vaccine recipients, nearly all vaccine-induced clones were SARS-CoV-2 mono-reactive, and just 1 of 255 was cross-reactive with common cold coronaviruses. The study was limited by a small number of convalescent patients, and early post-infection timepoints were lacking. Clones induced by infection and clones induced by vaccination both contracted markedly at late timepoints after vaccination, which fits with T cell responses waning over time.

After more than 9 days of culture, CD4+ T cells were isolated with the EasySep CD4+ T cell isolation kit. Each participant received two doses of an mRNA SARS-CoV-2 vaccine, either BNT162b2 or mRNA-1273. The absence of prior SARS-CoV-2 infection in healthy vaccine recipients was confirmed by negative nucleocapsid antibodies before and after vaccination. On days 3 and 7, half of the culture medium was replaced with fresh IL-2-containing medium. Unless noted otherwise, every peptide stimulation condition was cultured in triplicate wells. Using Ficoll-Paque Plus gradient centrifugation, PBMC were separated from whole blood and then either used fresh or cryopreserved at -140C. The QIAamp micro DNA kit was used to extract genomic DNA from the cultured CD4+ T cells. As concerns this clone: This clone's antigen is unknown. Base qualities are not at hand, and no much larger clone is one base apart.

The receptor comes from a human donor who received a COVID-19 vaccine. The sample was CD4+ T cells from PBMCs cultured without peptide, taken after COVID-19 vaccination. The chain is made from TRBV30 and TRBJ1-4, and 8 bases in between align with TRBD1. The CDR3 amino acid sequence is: CAWGQGYGSNEKLFF. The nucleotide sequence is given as TGTGCCTGGGGACAGGGATACGGGTCTAATGAAAAACTGTTTTTT.